The source of this TCR beta chain is a study of blood T cell repertoires in COVID-19. Libraries were prepared by immunoSEQ multiplex PCR; TCRdb keeps only in-frame clonotypes and omits some of them. Among approximately 250,000 clones listed, less than 85% were seen once. Germline CDR1 is SGHKS and CDR2 is YYEKEE (reference sequence). The CDR3 loop spans 15 amino acids. V lost 0 bases to trimming and J lost 5 bases; unmatched junction nucleotides: 7. The chain joins TRBV5-5 to TRBJ2-7; 8 bases are shared with TRBD1. Source material: peripheral blood. The TCR originated in a man in his 60s who had recovered from COVID-19. The CDR3 DNA sequence: TGTGCCAGCAGCTTGGCGGGGGACAGGAGGGACGAGCAGTACTTC. This translates into CASSLAGDRRDEQYF.